The rows below give T cell receptor beta chains drawn from one sample of a study of post-analysis software for immune sequencing data. TCRdb fed the PCR reads into MiXCR, producing one record per CDR3 protein. Found here are about 400,000 distinct CDR3 sequences, about a third of them singletons; the top ten hold roughly 12%. Source material: blood. These TCRs come from a girl aged 10 to 17 with multiple sclerosis. CDR3s include the opening cysteine and the closing phenylalanine or tryptophan. The D gene is left open where the match is weak. Size is omitted from some rows. Given values are once, few, many or a class for expanded clones.

clone_size j_call v_call d_call cdr3_length cdr3_nt cdr3_aa
- TRBJ2-7 TRBV7-9 TRBD1 13 TGTGCCAGCAGCCATCGGACAGGCTACGAGCAGTACTTC CASSHRTGYEQYF
- TRBJ2-2 TRBV5-1 TRBD2 19 TGCGCCAGCAGCCTAGGGACTAGCGGGGGGGCGTCGGACACCGGGGAGCTGTTTTTT CASSLGTSGGASDTGELFF
- TRBJ2-3 TRBV12-3/TRBV12-4 - 15 TGTGCCAGCAGTTTAGGGGACTTAAGCACAGATACGCAGTATTTT CASSLGDLSTDTQYF
- TRBJ2-3 TRBV20-1 - 15 TGCAGTCCCTCGGATGAGGGGGGGATTGCAGATACGCAGTATTTT CSPSDEGGIADTQYF
- TRBJ2-3 TRBV6-6 TRBD1 14 TGTGCCAGCAGTCCACAGGGGGAGAAAGATACGCAGTATTTT CASSPQGEKDTQYF
- TRBJ2-3 TRBV12-3/TRBV12-4 - 16 TGTGCCAGCAGTTTAGTGGGACGCCTAAGGGCAGATGCGCAGTATTTT CASSLVGRLRADAQYF
- TRBJ2-6 TRBV27 TRBD1 14 TGTGCCAGCAGGCCAGGGGGTAGTGCCAACGTCCTGACTTTC CASRPGGSANVLTF
- TRBJ2-3 TRBV7-2 - 13 TGTGCCAGCAGCTTATTCCCTCAGGATACGCAGTATTTT CASSLFPQDTQYF
- TRBJ2-3 TRBV7-9 - 13 TGTGCCCTTCGGGGGCGGGACACAGATACGCAGTATTTT CALRGRDTDTQYF
- TRBJ2-7 TRBV20-1 - 11 TGCAGTGCGAAACCAGGCCACGAGCAGTACTTC CSAKPGHEQYF
once TRBJ1-1 TRBV20-1 - 11 TGCAGTGCTAGGGAGGACAGTGAAGCTTTCTTT CSAREDSEAFF
- TRBJ2-5 TRBV7-2 - 14 TGTGCCAGCAGCTTCTACGGGGTACAAGAGACCCAGTACTTC CASSFYGVQETQYF
- TRBJ2-4 TRBV7-2 - 16 TGTGCCAGCAGCTTCCTCGGGGGGCGGGGTAGGGACATTCAGTACTTC CASSFLGGRGRDIQYF
- TRBJ1-2 TRBV4-1 - 16 TGCGCCAGCAGCCAAGTTTTCCTCGACAGAAACTATGGCTACACCTTC CASSQVFLDRNYGYTF
- TRBJ1-2 TRBV18 - 15 TGTGCCAGCTCGAGAGACCGACGGGCTAACTATGGCTACACCTTC CASSRDRRANYGYTF
few TRBJ2-7 TRBV3-1 - 14 TGTGCCAGCACTCCTACCATGGGGGCCTACGAGCAGTACTTC CASTPTMGAYEQYF
few TRBJ2-1 TRBV12-3/TRBV12-4 TRBD1 15 TGTGCCAGCAGTCCGCGGGGACAGGGGGACAATGAGCAGTTCTTC CASSPRGQGDNEQFF
few TRBJ1-1 TRBV4-1 TRBD1 16 TGCGCCAGCAGCCAAGGTCGGACAGGGCGGAACACTGAAGCTTTCTTT CASSQGRTGRNTEAFF
few TRBJ1-2 TRBV7-8 TRBD1 17 TGTGCCAGCAGCTTAAGGGGACAGGGGGCCCGATGGGGAGGCTACACCTTC CASSLRGQGARWGGYTF
few TRBJ1-2 TRBV7-2 - 15 TGTGCCAGCAGCGGCGGGGTGCGCGGGGCGCGGGGCTACACCTTC CASSGGVRGARGYTF
- TRBJ1-2 TRBV6-2/TRBV6-3 - 17 TGTGCCAGCAGTTACCCGGGTCGTAGCGGTTCGAACTATGGCTACACCTTC CASSYPGRSGSNYGYTF
few TRBJ2-1 TRBV6-5 - 15 TGTGCCAGCAGTTACCTGGGACACAAGAACAATGAGCAGTTCTTC CASSYLGHKNNEQFF
- TRBJ2-1 TRBV5-1 - 15 TGCGCCAGCAGCTTGAACAGGGCTGGGGTGGATGAGCAGTTCTTC CASSLNRAGVDEQFF
- TRBJ1-2 TRBV20-1 - 9 TGCAGTGTGTTATATGGCTACACCTTC CSVLYGYTF
few TRBJ2-3 TRBV20-1 - 13 TGCAGTGTCACGCAGCCGGGGGAAGATACGCAGTATTTT CSVTQPGEDTQYF
once TRBJ2-2 TRBV20-1 - 16 TGCAGTGCTAGCCCCAGGGGCGCGGGGAACGCCGGGGAGCTGTTTTTT CSASPRGAGNAGELFF
few TRBJ2-7 TRBV7-9 - 13 TGTGCCAGCAGCTTCGTCGACAGAGCCGAGCAGTACTTC CASSFVDRAEQYF
- TRBJ2-4 TRBV11-2 - 14 TGTGCCAGCAGCTTAAGTCATAGAACAGGCATTCAGTACTTC CASSLSHRTGIQYF
- TRBJ2-3 TRBV7-2 - 16 TGTGCCAGCAGCTACCTGGGCGGGGTGAGCACAGATACGCAGTATTTT CASSYLGGVSTDTQYF
few TRBJ2-7 TRBV29-1 - 13 TGCAGCGTTAGTAGGGGTCTGCTCTACGAGCAGTACTTC CSVSRGLLYEQYF
- TRBJ1-2 TRBV4-3 - 16 TGCGCCAGCAGCCAAGAAGAGGGGACCGCTTTCTATGGCTACACCTTC CASSQEEGTAFYGYTF
- TRBJ2-1 TRBV7-8 TRBD2 13 TGTGCCACCGGGACTATCTCCTACAATGAGCAGTTCTTC CATGTISYNEQFF
few TRBJ2-1 TRBV29-1 - 10 TGCAGCGGGGCTTACAATGAGCAGTTCTTC CSGAYNEQFF
- TRBJ1-3 TRBV29-1 - 12 TGCAGCGTAAGGGGCCAAGGACACACCATATATTTT CSVRGQGHTIYF
- TRBJ2-1 TRBV7-7 - 15 TGTGCTAGCAGCTTAGAGATAACCGCCTACAATGAGCAGTTCTTC CASSLEITAYNEQFF
few TRBJ1-2 TRBV18 - 12 TGTGCCAGCTCACCAAGAGGAGATGGCTACACCTTC CASSPRGDGYTF
once TRBJ2-5 TRBV10-3 - 15 TGTGCCGTCAGTGGTAGCCCGGGACCCCAAGAGACCCAGTACTTC CAVSGSPGPQETQYF
- TRBJ1-2 TRBV27 - 18 TGTGCCAGCAGCCATACCTTGGGGGCGTACGGACCAAACTATGGCTACACCTTC CASSHTLGAYGPNYGYTF
many TRBJ1-4 TRBV5-1 - 15 TGCGCCAGCAGCAGGGGGAGTTCAACTAATGAAAAACTGTTTTTT CASSRGSSTNEKLFF
- TRBJ2-1 TRBV5-1 TRBD1 16 TGCGCCAGCAGCTTGGGGACAGGGGAGGAATACAATGAGCAGTTCTTC CASSLGTGEEYNEQFF
few TRBJ2-2 TRBV15 - 16 TGTGCCACCAGCGACCAGTCGTCCTTTAACACCGGGGAGCTGTTTTTT CATSDQSSFNTGELFF